This record covers a single T cell receptor beta chain. The antigen it recognizes is unknown. No base qualities exist here, and no much larger clone lies one base off it. Via the germline V gene, CDR1 is MNHNS and CDR2 SASEGT. V lost 6 bases and J lost 5 bases; the stretch between them is 13 bases long. The CDR3 measures 13 amino acids from cysteine to phenylalanine. Here the CDR3 DNA is all that survives: 39 bases in frame from base 1. TCR beta CDR3 regions were amplified from RNA transcripts. The first round of RT-PCR for the TCR CDR3 was performed with the HTBI primer set and the Qiagen OneStep RT-PCR kit. Libraries were constructed in a second round of multiplex PCR, after which size selection and purification were carried out. Sequencing of the libraries was done on an Illumina HiSeq2000 using paired-end 100 bp reads. As for the authors' bioinformatics: SOAPnuke was used to process the raw data, removing reads that contained adapters or uncalled bases, had a mean Phred below 15, or lacked an exact match to the constant primer or identifier. COPE v1.2.5 was used to merge high-quality paired reads, and clonotypes were defined as unique nucleotide sequences. MiTCR v1.1 was used to align the clonotypes against IMGT TRBV, TRBD and TRBJ reference segments. Analysis was restricted to V-J combinations with a frequency above 0.0001, which covered approximately 99% of repertoires. A TCS score was defined as the ratio of F50 (clonal expansion) to E x V (chaos), with BLOSUM62-based TCRdist applied between CDR3 peptides within each V-J. Welch's t-statistics and random forest reduced around 510 V-J features to roughly 13, which were used in a naive Bayes classifier (R e1071). In TCRdb, the public reads were trimmed at Q25 with fastp and aligned with MiXCR, with productive beta chains retained. Entries are consolidated by CDR3 protein sequence, retaining the most common genes and DNA. It is TCRdb's table, rather than the study itself, that gives the V and J calls and clone size. This sample lists under 400,000 distinct CDR3 sequences; about 14% were detected once. The ten biggest clones cover 8% to 13% of the sample.

This record comes from a study of T cells in Graves' hyperthyroidism and ophthalmopathy (dated by TCRdb to the late 2010s). Looking at the study overall: Peripheral blood samples were taken at initial diagnosis, before any treatment was given. Following sampling, methimazole starting at 30 mg daily was given to hyperthyroidism patients, and high-dose intravenous methylprednisolone was given to ophthalmopathy patients. A discovery cohort of roughly 100 patients, roughly 43 with Graves' ophthalmopathy and 57 with stable Graves' hyperthyroidism, was used to find distinguishing TCR V-J signatures. Whether ophthalmopathy could be predicted prospectively was tested in an independent validation cohort made up of roughly 19 hyperthyroidism patients plus 17 patients who later progressed to ophthalmopathy. The approximately 98 discovery patients were randomly divided into training and test sets at a 7:3 ratio. Thyroid tissue and blood T-cell repertoires from about six Graves' hyperthyroidism patients were also compared in the study. According to the paper, TCR Vbeta CDR3 sequencing was carried out on approximately 140 peripheral blood samples, which came from some 41 ophthalmopathy, roughly 75 hyperthyroidism and approximately 17 progressor patients.

Overall study results and their limits: In validation, progression to ophthalmopathy was predicted by the model with 65% to 71% sensitivity and just over 72% specificity, a median of around 6.5 months before onset. Sample size was not statistically predetermined, and blinding of investigators to group allocation was not performed. Blood samples also contained most of the expanded thyroid clonotypes (frequency above 0.001), which suggests that blood repertoires may reflect thyroid immune responses. A 13 V-J signature model separated ophthalmopathy from stable hyperthyroidism, with around 91% sensitivity and about 81% specificity in cross-validation and 80%/75% in testing.

Stable Graves' hyperthyroidism was defined as the absence of progression to ophthalmopathy over 18 months of follow-up. The hyperthyroidism patients were between 18 and 65 years old and newly diagnosed, with a disease duration of less than 2 months. Any patient with an uncontrolled infection, another autoimmune disease, pregnancy or lactation was excluded. Diagnoses were established on the basis of clinical symptoms, serum thyroxine and TRAb, thyroid ultrasound, and orbital computed tomography. PBMCs were separated from 8 to 10 ml of fresh peripheral blood using Ficoll-Paque density gradient centrifugation. Trizol reagent was used to extract total RNA, and RNA quality was then checked on an Agilent 2100 Bioanalyzer.

This TCR came from an older woman with Graves' hyperthyroidism. The sequencing input was blood. The V and J segments used are TRBV6-1 and TRBJ2-5; no confident D gene assignment can be made. The CDR3 amino acid sequence is: CASSGRLGETQYF. The nucleotides read TGTGCCAGCAGCGGACGGCTAGGCGAGACCCAGTACTTC.